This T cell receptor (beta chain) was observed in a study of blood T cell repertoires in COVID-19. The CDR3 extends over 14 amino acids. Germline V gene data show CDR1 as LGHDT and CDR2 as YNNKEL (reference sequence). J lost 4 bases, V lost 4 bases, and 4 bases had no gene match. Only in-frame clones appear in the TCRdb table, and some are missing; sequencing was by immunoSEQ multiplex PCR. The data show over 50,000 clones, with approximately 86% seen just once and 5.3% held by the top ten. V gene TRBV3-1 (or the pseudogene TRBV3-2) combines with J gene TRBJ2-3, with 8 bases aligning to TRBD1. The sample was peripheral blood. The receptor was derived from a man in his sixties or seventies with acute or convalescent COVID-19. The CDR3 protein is CASSRRTGPDTQYF. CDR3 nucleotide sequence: TGTGCCAGCAGCCGTAGGACAGGGCCAGATACGCAGTATTTT.